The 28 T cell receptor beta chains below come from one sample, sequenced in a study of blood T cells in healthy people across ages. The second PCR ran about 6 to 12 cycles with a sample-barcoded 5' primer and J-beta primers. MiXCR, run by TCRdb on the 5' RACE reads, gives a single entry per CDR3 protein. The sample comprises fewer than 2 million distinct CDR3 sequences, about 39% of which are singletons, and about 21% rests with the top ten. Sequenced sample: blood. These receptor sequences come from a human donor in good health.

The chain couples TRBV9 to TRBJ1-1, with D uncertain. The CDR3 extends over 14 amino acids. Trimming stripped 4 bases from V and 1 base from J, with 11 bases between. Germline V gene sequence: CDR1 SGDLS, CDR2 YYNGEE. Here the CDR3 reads CASSREAENTEAFF. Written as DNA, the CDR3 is TGTGCCAGCAGCCGGGAAGCCGAGAACACTGAAGCTTTCTTT. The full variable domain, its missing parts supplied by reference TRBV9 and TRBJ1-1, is DSGVTQTPKHLITATGQRVTLRCSPRSGDLSVYWYQQSLDQGLQFLIQYYNGEERAKGNILERFSAQQFPDLHSELNLSSLELGDSALYFCASSREAENTEAFFGQGTRLTVV.

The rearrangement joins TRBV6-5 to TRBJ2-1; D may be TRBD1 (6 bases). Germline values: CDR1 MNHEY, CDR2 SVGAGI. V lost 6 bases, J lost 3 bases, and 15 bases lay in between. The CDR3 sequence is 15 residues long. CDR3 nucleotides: TGTGCCAGCAGGTCAACAGGGTTGGTCTACAATGAGCAGTTCTTC. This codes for CASRSTGLVYNEQFF.

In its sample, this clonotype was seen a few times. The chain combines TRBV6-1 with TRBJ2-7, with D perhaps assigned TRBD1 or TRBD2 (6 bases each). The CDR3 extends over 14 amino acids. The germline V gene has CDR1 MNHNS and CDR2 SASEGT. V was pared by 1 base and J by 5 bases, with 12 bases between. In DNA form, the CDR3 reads TGTGCCAGCAGTGAAGTGGGGGGCGCCGACGAGCAGTACTTC. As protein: CASSEVGGADEQYF.

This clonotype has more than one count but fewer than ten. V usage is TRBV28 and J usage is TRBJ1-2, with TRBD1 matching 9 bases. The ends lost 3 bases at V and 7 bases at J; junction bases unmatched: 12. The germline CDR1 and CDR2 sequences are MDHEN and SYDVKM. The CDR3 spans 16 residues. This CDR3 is CASSFWGIGTGSGYTF. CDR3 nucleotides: TGTGCCAGCAGTTTTTGGGGCATTGGGACAGGGTCTGGCTACACCTTC.

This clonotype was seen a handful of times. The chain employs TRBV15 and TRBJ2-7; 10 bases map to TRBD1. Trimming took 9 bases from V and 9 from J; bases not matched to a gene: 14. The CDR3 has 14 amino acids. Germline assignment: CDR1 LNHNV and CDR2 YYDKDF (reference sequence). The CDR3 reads CATSRDRGSLGQYF. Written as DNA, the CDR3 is TGTGCCACAAGCCGGGACAGGGGTTCTTTGGGGCAGTACTTC.

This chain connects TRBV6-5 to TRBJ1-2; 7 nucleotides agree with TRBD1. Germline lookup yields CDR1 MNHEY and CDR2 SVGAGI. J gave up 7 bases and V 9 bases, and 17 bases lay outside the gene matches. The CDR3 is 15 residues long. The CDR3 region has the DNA TGTGCCAGTTACAAACTAGGGGGCCGAGCGCGTGGCTACACCTTC. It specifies CASYKLGGRARGYTF.

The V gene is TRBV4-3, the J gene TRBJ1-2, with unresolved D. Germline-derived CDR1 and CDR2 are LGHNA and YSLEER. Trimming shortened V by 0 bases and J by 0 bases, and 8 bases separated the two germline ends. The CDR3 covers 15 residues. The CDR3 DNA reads TGCGCCAGCAGCCAAGAGGGGATAGCTAACTATGGCTACACCTTC. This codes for CASSQEGIANYGYTF.

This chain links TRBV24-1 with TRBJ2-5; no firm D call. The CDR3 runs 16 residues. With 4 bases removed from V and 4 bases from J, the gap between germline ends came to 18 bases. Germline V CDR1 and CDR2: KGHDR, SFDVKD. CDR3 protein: CATSDPQAESRETQYF. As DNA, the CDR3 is TGTGCCACCAGTGACCCCCAAGCAGAAAGCCGAGAGACCCAGTACTTC.

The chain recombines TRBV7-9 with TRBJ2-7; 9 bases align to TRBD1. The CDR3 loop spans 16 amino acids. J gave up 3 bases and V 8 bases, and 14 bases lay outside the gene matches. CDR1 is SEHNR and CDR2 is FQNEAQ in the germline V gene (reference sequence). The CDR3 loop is CASSTRAGTGIYEQYF. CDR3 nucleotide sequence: TGTGCCAGCTCGACAAGGGCCGGGACAGGGATCTACGAGCAGTACTTC.

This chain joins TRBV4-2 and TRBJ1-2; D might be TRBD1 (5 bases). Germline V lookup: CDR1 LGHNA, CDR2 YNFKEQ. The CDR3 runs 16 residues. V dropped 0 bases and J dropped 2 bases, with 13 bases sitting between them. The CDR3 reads CASSQDLGRQNYGYTF. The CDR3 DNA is TGTGCCAGCAGCCAAGACTTAGGGCGACAGAACTATGGCTACACCTTC.

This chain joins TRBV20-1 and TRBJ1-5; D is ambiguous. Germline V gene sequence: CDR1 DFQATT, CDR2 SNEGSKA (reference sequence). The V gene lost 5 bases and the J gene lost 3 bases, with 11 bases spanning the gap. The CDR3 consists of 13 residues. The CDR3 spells CSAHSEANQPQHF. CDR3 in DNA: TGCAGTGCTCATTCGGAGGCCAATCAGCCCCAGCATTTT.

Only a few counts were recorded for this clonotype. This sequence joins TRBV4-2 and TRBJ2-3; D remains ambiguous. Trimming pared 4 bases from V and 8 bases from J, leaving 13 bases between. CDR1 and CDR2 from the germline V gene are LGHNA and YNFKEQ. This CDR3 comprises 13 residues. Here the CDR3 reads CASSLPDPVTQYF. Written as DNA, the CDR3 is TGTGCCAGCAGCCTACCGGACCCTGTTACGCAGTATTTT.

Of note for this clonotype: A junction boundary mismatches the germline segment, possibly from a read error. In nucleotides, the CDR3 is TGTGCCAGCAGCTTAGTTGGTTGGCCAGATATGCAGTATTTT. Translated: CASSLVGWPDMQYF. The rearrangement uses TRBV7-9 and TRBJ2-3; D is unclear. Germline loops: CDR1 SEHNR, CDR2 FQNEAQ (reference sequence). This CDR3 has 14 amino acids.

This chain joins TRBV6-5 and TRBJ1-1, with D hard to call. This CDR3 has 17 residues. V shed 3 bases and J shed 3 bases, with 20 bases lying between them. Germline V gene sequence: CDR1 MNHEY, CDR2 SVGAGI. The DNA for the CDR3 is TGTGCCAGCAGTTATGGCCCAAGAAGTGGGTGGGACACTGAAGCTTTCTTT. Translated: CASSYGPRSGWDTEAFF.

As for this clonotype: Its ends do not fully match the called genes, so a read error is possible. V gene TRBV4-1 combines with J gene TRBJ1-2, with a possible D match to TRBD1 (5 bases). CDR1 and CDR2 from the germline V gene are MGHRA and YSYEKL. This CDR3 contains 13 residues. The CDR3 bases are TGCGCCAGCAACCAACTGGGGACGGGTGGCTACACCTTC. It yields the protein CASNQLGTGGYTF.

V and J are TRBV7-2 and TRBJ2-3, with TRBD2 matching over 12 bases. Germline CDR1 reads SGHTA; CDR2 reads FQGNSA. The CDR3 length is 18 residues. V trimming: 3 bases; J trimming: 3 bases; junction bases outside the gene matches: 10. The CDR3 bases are TGTGCCAGCAGCTTGGATCCAACTAGCGGGGGGATTACAGATACGCAGTATTTT. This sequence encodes CASSLDPTSGGITDTQYF.

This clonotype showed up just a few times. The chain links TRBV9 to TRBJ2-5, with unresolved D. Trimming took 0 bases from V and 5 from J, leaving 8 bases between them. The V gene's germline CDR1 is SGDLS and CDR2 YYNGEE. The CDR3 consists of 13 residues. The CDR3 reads CASSVVGDETQYF. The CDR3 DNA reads TGTGCCAGCAGCGTAGTAGGTGATGAGACCCAGTACTTC.

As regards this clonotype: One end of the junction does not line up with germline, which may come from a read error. CDR3 region: CASGLVGTAFNQPQHF. CDR3 sequence (DNA): TGTGCCAGCGGCTTGGTGGGGACAGCTTTTAATCAGCCCCAGCATTTT. V is TRBV5-5 and J is TRBJ1-5; 7 bases agree with TRBD1. The length of the CDR3 is 16 residues. Germline values: CDR1 SGHKS, CDR2 YYEKEE (reference sequence). Full variable domain (rest looked up from reference TRBV5-5 and TRBJ1-5): DAGVTQSPTHLIKTRGQQVTLRCSPISGHKSVSWYQQVLGQGPQFIFQYYEKEERGRGNFPDRFSARQFPNYSSELNVNALLLGDSALYLCASGLVGTAFNQPQHFGDGTRLSIL.

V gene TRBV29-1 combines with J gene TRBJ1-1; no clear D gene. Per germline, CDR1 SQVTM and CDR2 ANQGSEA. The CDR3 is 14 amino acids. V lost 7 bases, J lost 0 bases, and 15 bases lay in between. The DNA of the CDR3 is TGCAGCGCTGAGCCGCCGGATGTGAACACTGAAGCTTTCTTT. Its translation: CSAEPPDVNTEAFF.

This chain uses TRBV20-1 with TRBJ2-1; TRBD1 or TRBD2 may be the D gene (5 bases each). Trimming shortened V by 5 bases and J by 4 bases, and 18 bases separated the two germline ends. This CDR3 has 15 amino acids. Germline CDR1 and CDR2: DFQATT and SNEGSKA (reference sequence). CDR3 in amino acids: CSALIPGRKYNEQFF. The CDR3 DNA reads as TGCAGTGCTCTTATCCCGGGACGCAAATACAATGAGCAGTTCTTC.

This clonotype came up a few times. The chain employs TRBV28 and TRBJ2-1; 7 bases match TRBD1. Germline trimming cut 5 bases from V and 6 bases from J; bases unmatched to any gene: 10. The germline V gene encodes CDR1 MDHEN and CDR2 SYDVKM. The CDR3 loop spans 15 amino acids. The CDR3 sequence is CASSPGTARLNEQFF. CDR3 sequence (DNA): TGTGCCAGCAGTCCTGGGACAGCTCGCCTCAATGAGCAGTTCTTC.

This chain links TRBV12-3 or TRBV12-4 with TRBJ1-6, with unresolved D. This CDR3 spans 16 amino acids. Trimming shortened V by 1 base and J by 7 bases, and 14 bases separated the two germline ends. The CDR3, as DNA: TGTGCCAGCAGTTTAGGGACGTACACCAGCAATTCACCCCTCCACTTT. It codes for CASSLGTYTSNSPLHF.

This CDR3 is CSARQISGNTIYF. Here the CDR3 DNA reads TGCAGTGCCAGACAGATCTCTGGAAACACCATATATTTT. The V gene is TRBV20-1, the J gene TRBJ1-3; a possible D gene is TRBD1 (5 bases). Germline CDR1 DFQATT, CDR2 SNEGSKA (reference sequence). Deletions cut 6 bases from V and 0 bases from J, with 9 bases between. The CDR3 loop spans 13 amino acids.

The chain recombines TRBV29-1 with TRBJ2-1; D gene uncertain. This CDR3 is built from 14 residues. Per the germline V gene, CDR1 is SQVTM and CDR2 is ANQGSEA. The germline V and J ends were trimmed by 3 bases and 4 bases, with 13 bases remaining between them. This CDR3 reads CSVDLCNQYNEQFF. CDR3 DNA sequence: TGCAGCGTTGATCTCTGCAACCAATACAATGAGCAGTTCTTC.

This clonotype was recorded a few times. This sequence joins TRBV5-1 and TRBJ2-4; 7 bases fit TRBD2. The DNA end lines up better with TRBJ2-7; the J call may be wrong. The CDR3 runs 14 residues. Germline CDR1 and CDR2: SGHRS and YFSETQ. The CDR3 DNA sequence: TGCGCCAGCAGCTGGGAGGGGAGCCTCTACGAGCAGTACTTC. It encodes CASSWEGSLYEQYF.

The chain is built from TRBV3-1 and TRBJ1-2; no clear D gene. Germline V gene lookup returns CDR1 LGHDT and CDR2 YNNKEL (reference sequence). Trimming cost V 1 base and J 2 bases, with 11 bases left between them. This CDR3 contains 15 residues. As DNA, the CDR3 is TGTGCCAGCAGCCAAGCAGGACGGAAAAACTATGGCTACACCTTC. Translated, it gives CASSQAGRKNYGYTF.

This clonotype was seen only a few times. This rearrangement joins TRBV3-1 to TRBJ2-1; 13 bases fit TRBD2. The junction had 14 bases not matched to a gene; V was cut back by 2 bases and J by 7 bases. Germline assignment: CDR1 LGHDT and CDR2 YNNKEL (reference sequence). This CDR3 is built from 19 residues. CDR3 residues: CASSQLTSGGALGTNEQFF. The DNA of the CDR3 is TGTGCCAGCAGCCAACTTACTAGCGGGGGGGCCCTAGGGACTAATGAGCAGTTCTTC.

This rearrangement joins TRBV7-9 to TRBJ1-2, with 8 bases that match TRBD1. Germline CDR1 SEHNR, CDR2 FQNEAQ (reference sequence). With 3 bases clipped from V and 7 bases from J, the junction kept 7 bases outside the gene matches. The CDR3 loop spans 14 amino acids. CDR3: CASSFRDRSLGYTF. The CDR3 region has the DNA TGTGCCAGCAGCTTCCGGGACAGGAGTCTTGGCTACACCTTC.